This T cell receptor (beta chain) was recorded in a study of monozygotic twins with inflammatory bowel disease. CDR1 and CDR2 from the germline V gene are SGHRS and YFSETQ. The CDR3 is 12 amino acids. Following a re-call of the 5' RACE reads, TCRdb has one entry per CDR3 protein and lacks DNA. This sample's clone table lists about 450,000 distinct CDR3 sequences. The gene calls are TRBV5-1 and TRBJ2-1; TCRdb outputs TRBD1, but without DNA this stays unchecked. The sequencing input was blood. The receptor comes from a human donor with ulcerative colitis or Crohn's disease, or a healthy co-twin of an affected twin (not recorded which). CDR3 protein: CASSPRDDEQFF.